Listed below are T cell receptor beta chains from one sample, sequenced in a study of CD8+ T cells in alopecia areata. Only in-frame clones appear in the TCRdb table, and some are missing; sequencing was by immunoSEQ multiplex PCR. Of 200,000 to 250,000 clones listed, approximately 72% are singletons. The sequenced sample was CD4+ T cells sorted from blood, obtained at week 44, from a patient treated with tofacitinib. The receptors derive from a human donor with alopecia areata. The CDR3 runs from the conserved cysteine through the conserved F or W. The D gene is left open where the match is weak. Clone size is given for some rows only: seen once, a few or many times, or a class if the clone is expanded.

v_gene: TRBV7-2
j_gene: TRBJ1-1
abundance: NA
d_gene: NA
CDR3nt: TGTGCCAGCAGGAGAGACGGCAGAGCTATTGAAGCTTTCTTT
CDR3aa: CASRRDGRAIEAFF

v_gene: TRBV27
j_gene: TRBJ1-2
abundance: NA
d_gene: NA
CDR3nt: TGTGCCAGCAGTTACTCGAACTGGGGCTACACCTTC
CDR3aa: CASSYSNWGYTF

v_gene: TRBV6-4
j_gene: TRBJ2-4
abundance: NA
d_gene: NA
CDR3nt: TGTGCCAGCAGCCAAACTAGTAATGACATTCAGTACTTC
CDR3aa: CASSQTSNDIQYF

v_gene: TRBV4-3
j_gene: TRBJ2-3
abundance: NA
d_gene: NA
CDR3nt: TGCGCCAGCAGTCTGGACTCGTCAGATACGCAGTATTTT
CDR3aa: CASSLDSSDTQYF

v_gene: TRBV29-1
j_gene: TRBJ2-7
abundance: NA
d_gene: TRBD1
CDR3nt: TGCAGCGTTCATTTAGGAGGACAGGGGGCCCACGAGCAGTACTTC
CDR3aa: CSVHLGGQGAHEQYF

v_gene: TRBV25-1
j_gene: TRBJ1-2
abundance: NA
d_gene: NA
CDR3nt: TGTGCCAGCAGTGAATCGGGGGGCGGTCATGGCTACACCTTC
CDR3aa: CASSESGGGHGYTF

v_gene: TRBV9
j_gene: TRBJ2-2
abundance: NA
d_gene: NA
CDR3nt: TGTGCCAGCTCGCCGTTCGTCCCAGGGTCTGCCGGGGAGCTGTTTTTT
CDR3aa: CASSPFVPGSAGELFF

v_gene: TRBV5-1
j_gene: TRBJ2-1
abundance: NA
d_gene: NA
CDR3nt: TGCGCCAGCAGCTTGGGCCAACCGTCGGCCAATGAGCAGTTCTTC
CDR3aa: CASSLGQPSANEQFF

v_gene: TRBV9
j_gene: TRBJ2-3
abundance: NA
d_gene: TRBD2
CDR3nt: TGTGCCAGCAGCGTAAGCGGGGGATGGGAAGATACGCAGTATTTT
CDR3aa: CASSVSGGWEDTQYF

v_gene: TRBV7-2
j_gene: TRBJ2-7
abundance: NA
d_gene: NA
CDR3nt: TGTGCCAGCAGCCGAAGCTCGACCGGCCCCGAGCAGTACTTC
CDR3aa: CASSRSSTGPEQYF

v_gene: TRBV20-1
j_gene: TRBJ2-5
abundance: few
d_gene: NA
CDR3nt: TGCAGTGCTAGACTCGCGGAGACCCAGTACTTC
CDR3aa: CSARLAETQYF

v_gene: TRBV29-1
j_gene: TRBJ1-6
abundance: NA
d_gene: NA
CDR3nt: TGCACCGCTGTAAGATTCAGGAGCTCCTATAATTCACCCCTCCACTTT
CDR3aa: CTAVRFRSSYNSPLHF

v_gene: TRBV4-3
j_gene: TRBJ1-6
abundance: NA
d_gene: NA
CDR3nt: TGCGCCAGCAGCCAAGCTGAGGGGTATAATTCACCCCTCCACTTT
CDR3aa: CASSQAEGYNSPLHF

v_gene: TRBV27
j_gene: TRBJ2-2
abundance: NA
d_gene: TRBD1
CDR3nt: TGTGCCAGCAGCACCGGGACAGGGAGAGCCGGGGAGCTGTTTTTT
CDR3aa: CASSTGTGRAGELFF

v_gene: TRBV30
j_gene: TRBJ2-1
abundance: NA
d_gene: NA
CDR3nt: TGTGCCTGGAGTACCTCGACTCGCTATAGCTCCTACAATGAGCAGTTCTTC
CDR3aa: CAWSTSTRYSSYNEQFF

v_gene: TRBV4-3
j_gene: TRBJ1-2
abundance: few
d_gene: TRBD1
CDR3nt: TGCGCCAGCAGCAAAGAACAGGGGTATGGCTACACCTTC
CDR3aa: CASSKEQGYGYTF

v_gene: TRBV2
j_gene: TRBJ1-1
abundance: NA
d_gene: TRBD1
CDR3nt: TGTGCCAGCACCCGGACAGGGATTGAAGCTTTCTTT
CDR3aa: CASTRTGIEAFF

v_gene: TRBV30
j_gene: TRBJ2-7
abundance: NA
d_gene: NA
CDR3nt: TGTGCCTGGACCAAGGACACATACGAGCAGTACTTC
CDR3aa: CAWTKDTYEQYF

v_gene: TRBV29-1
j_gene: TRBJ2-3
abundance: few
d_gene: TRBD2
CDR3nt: TGCAGCGTTCGTAGCGGGGTTAGCACAGATACGCAGTATTTT
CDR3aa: CSVRSGVSTDTQYF

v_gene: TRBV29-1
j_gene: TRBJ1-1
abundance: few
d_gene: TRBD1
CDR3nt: TGCAGCGTGGGACAGGGGACGAACACTGAAGCTTTCTTT
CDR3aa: CSVGQGTNTEAFF

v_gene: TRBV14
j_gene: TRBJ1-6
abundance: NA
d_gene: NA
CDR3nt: TGTGCCAGCAGCCAAGCGCCGGGTATGGCCCTCCACTTT
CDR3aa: CASSQAPGMALHF

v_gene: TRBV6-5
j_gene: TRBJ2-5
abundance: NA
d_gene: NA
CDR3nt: TGTGCCAGCAGTTACCAAGGACTCAGTCGGGAGACCCAGTACTTC
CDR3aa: CASSYQGLSRETQYF

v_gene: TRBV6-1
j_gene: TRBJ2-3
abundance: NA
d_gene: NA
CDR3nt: TGTGCCAGCAGTGATCACACTAGGCAGTATTTT
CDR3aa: CASSDHTRQYF

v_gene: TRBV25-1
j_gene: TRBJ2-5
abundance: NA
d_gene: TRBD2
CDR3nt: TGTGCCAGCAGTGATAAACTAGCGGGGATTCAAGAGACCCAGTACTTC
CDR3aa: CASSDKLAGIQETQYF

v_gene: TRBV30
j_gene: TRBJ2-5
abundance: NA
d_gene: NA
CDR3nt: TGTGCCTGGAGGGGGCTGGGGGAGACCCAGTACTTC
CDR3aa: CAWRGLGETQYF

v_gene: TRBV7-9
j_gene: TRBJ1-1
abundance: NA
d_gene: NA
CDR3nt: TGTGCCAGCAGCTTAGGCACAACCCCGGACACTGAAGCTTTCTTT
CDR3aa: CASSLGTTPDTEAFF